This entry features one T cell receptor (beta chain) sequence. The specificity of this receptor is unknown. No per-base quality is available; no much larger clone lies one base away. The CDR3 contains 16 residues, cysteine and phenylalanine counted. Just the 48-base CDR3 DNA is kept, in frame starting at base 1. For CDR1 and CDR2, the germline V gene lists MDHEN and SYDVKM. The V and J ends are trimmed by 4 bases and 2 bases, leaving 18 bases between them. This specimen belongs to a study of cytomegalovirus exposure and HLA in healthy donors (dated by TCRdb to between 2016 and 2019). In terms of the full investigation: An earlier analysis of more than 550 of the donors reported under 300 Gb of sequence data and some 110 million unique TCR beta sequences obtained from around 180 million T cells. In the later analysis, no new phenotypic data were used to find candidate immune exposures; instead, reliance was placed on TCR beta sequences and their occurrence across donors. Genome-wide SNP genotypes for about 65% of the roughly 670 donors were used in a later genetic analysis, which treated that subset as a discovery cohort. Of the 350 to 450 genotyped donors, approximately 80% fell in the genetic ancestry cluster associated with self-reported Caucasian donors. On average, 235,054 unique TCR beta nucleotide sequences were sequenced per donor among 398 genotyped donors of the cohort, with about 19% of those sequences being non-productive. In an earlier analysis of several hundred of the donors, high-throughput TCR beta sequencing was used to judge whether each TCR beta V gene segment behaved as functional or pseudogenic. HLA typing included class I and class II loci at four-digit resolution. Typing coverage varied by locus: roughly 620-640 donors for A, B, C, DRB1 and DQB1; 500 to 550 for DQA1; approximately 570 for DPA1; fewer than 480 for DPB1. Roughly 5 DR-DQ haplotypes were handled as single units for association and clustering because linkage in the cohort was strong. Donor age, sex, ethnicity and CMV serostatus were collected together with the repertoire data. Roughly 300 gigabases of sequencing data and approximately 84 million unique TCR sequences were included in an early release covering 550 to 800 HLA-typed donors. A later analysis re-examined previously published TCR beta repertoires from 600 to 700 donors and added high-resolution HLA genotyping to investigate patterns of TCR occurrence. The aim of the study was to test whether cataloging public T cell receptors could identify signatures of past pathogen exposure. The study combined high-throughput TCR immunosequencing, statistical association of individual TCRs with disease status, and machine learning to predict cytomegalovirus infection status. Besides the first cohort of 550 to 750 subjects, a separate validation cohort made up of roughly 130 different subjects was used. All discovery cohort repertoires had been generated on a single sequencing platform. The study used immunosequencing to profile the T cell repertoires of several hundred subjects and linked those repertoires to cytomegalovirus serostatus. The full study reports these points: In a later genetic analysis, a missense DCLRE1C variant was associated with V-gene and J-gene trimming of TCR beta chains, and the association was replicated in an independent cohort. CMV serostatus was the only immune exposure information available for the cohort. A further reported finding was that TCR beta sequences accurately predicted the HLA-A and HLA-B alleles for most subjects in the first cohort. Strong co-occurrence of HLA alleles, especially DR and DQ, made assigning TCR associations to individual alleles difficult. Three of the identified cytomegalovirus-associated TCR beta chains were confirmed in vitro to be specific for cytomegalovirus antigens. Several of the top co-occurrence clusters appeared to be linked to parvovirus B19, influenza, CMV and Epstein-Barr virus, according to a later analysis. Most CMV-associated TCR beta chains appeared to be HLA-restricted in a later analysis, and the HLA associations seemed to be driven largely by CMV exposure. Presence/absence analyses assumed roughly uniform sequencing depth across donors, an assumption that may not hold. Only TCR beta chains were sequenced in this cohort, and the absence of alpha or paired-chain data limited detectable features. Linkage disequilibrium might explain the correlated functional status among segregating V segments, but an unknown experimental factor could not be ruled out. Broadly in line with IMGT annotations, most TCR beta V segments showed up in productive rearrangements about 87% or about 30% of the time in an earlier analysis of 450 to 600 of the donors. A later analysis associated about 18,000 TCR beta sequences with specific HLA alleles at a false discovery rate of 0.05. A group of highly shared sequence variants was considered likely to be a technical artifact of the sequencing pipeline. Because the 87-base-pair reads could not distinguish some IMGT-functional V segments, including TRBV6-2 and TRBV6-3, those segments were excluded. The study listed 170 or so TCR beta chains as associated with cytomegalovirus. While some public TCRs were present in many individuals, most TCR sequences turned up only very rarely across donors. The classifier was reported to diagnose cytomegalovirus status with high specificity and sensitivity in both the original and validation cohorts. The authors suggested that the approach could potentially be extended to other disease states and immunological phenotypes. Compared with equally common non-associated chains, HLA-associated TCR beta chains in a later analysis were more clonally expanded and had lower generation probabilities. Because counts were too low, more than 15 rarely observed V segments, including chromosome 9 orphons, were excluded from the earlier analysis of 587 of the donors. According to a later genetic analysis, donors in an Asian-associated ancestry cluster had fewer N-insertions in productive TCRs than the approximately 700-donor mean. According to a later analysis, TCR association rates differed among HLA loci, with DRB1 alleles showing the most associated TCRs and HLA-C alleles showing the fewest. Because HLA typing was unavailable for some donors at each locus, only the typed subset was used in association tests.

In total, about 650 healthy bone marrow donors made up the cohort. At the time of sampling, all cohort members were nominally healthy, though unrecorded immune exposures were likely present. The donor tested CMV seropositive, placing the donor among the approximately 310 seropositive members of the cohort. A peripheral blood sample was collected from each donor, and TCR beta sequencing was performed on peripheral blood mononuclear cells. The Qiagen DNeasy Blood Extraction Kit was used to extract genomic DNA from the blood cell samples. Receptor libraries were prepared by the immunoSEQ multiplex PCR assay. The multiplex PCR relied on a mix of 60 forward primers for TCR Vbeta segments and 13 reverse primers for TCR Jbeta segments. The CDR3 region of rearranged TCR beta genes was amplified from genomic DNA by a multiplex PCR assay. The Illumina HiSeq System was used to sequence the amplified TCR beta libraries as 87-base-pair reads. In the source study's methods: Across the roughly 600 repertoires, a later analysis counted some 81 million unique TCR beta chains, roughly 11 million of which were shared by at least two donors. To remove PCR and sequencing errors, raw reads were error-corrected and collapsed into unique sequences using a nearest-neighbor algorithm that merged closely related sequences. Alignment of CDR3 sequences to IMGT reference sequences was used to assign V, D and J gene segments. Each retained sequence needed at least a six-nucleotide match to both a V gene segment and a J gene segment. Rearrangements were classified as productive when the CDR3 lacked stop codons and remained in frame with V and J, and all other rearrangements were classified as non-productive. Following IMGT convention, CDR3 was defined as the stretch from the second conserved V-encoded cysteine to the conserved J-encoded phenylalanine. Sequences without an unambiguous match to a single V gene segment were excluded from the earlier analysis of about 600 of the donors. An earlier analysis of a few hundred of the donors classified V segments as functional when productive rearrangements were above 56.7% and as segregating when the standard deviation between donors was above 5%. To diagnose cytomegalovirus status from the catalog of TCR beta chain sequences, a statistical classification framework was built. A later analysis assigned V and J genes by comparing TCR nucleotide sequences with IMGT/GENE-DB human TR gene sequences. In a later analysis, CDR3 sequences and most-parsimonious VDJ recombination scenarios were assigned using the TCRdist pipeline. In a later analysis, each TCR beta chain was defined by its CDR3 amino acid sequence together with its V-gene family, and reads lacking a unique V-gene family were excluded. In a later analysis, several hundred highly shared, low-generation-probability nucleotide sequences were removed to address suspected cross-contamination and a sequencing artifact. In a later analysis, a clonal expansion index was calculated for each public chain from normalized within-repertoire ranks of inferred template counts. In a later analysis, generation probabilities were computed with a VDJ recombination model fitted to out-of-frame rearrangements, and the resulting probabilities were checked against IGoR. In a later analysis, hypergeometric tests were used to score TCR-TCR, TCR-HLA and TCR-CMV co-occurrence, with a repertoire-size bias correction applied to TCR pairs. In a later analysis, false discovery rates were estimated by permuting HLA or CMV assignments 20 times. In a later analysis, co-occurring TCRs were grouped using DBSCAN, with TCRdist sequence similarity added in when clustering inside HLA-allele-positive subsets. Co-occurrence clustering excluded repertoires with fewer than 30,000 or more than 120,000 public chains, plus five with anomalous nucleotide sharing. TCRdb carries this immuneACCESS record with in-frame sequences only. Its versions omit some clonotypes, under half of them owing to an unresolved V gene in the studies checked, with the rest unexplained. Clone size and the V and J calls come from that table; the DNA yielded D and trimming. In this sample the table shows fewer than 200,000 clones, approximately 80% of which occur a single time. The top ten clonotypes cover approximately 14% of the sample.

The rearrangement combines TRBV28 with TRBJ2-7, and TRBD1 may be the D gene, going by 6 matching bases. This sequence was found in a woman aged 30 to 39 in good health and CMV-seropositive. The sample taken for sequencing was PBMCs. The nucleotide sequence reads as follows: TGTGCCAGCAGTTCGCGTAGGGAGAGGGGGACCTACGAGCAGTACTTC. This translates into CASSSRRERGTYEQYF.